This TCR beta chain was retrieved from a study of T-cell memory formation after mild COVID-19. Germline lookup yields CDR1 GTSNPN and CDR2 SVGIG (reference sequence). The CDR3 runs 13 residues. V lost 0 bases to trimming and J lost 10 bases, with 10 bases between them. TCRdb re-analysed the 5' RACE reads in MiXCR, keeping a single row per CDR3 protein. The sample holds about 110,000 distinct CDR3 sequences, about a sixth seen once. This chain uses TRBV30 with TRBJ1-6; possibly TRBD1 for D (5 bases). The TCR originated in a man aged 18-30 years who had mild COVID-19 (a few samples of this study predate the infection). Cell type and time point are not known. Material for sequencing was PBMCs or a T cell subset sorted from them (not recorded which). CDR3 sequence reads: CAWSVQAGSPLHF. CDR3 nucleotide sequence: TGTGCCTGGAGTGTACAGGCCGGATCACCCCTCCACTTT.